The next 32 T cell receptor beta chains were all read from a single sample in a study of blood T cell repertoires in COVID-19. Assay used: immunoSEQ multiplex PCR; TCRdb lists only in-frame clones, some missing. In the table there are a few hundred thousand clones, roughly 87% of which are singletons. Sample: peripheral blood. The receptors were sampled from a woman between 40 and 55 years old who had recovered from COVID-19.

This clone was observed once. This chain connects TRBV2 to TRBJ1-5, with D uncertain. Germline lookup yields CDR1 SNHLY and CDR2 FYNNEI. The CDR3 spans 15 residues. V was cut by 7 bases and J by 2 bases, with 15 bases left in between. This CDR3 reads CASTEGSWGNQPQHF. In nucleotides, the CDR3 is TGTGCCAGCACCGAGGGCAGTTGGGGCAATCAGCCCCAGCATTTT.

This clone was detected a few times. This sequence joins TRBV30 and TRBJ1-6; 7 nucleotides match TRBD1. Germline trimming cut 3 bases from V and 9 bases from J; bases unmatched to any gene: 11. Germline CDR1 reads GTSNPN; CDR2 reads SVGIG (reference sequence). The CDR3 contains 15 residues. The CDR3 DNA is TGTGCCTGGAGGCTATTTACAGGGGTTTTTTCACCCCTCCACTTT. Protein: CAWRLFTGVFSPLHF. Using reference TRBV30 and TRBJ1-6 for the parts outside the CDR3, the full variable domain is SQTIHQWPATLVQPVGSPLSLECTVEGTSNPNLYWYRQAAGRGLQLLFYSVGIGQISSEVPQNLSASRPQDRQFILSSKKLLLSDSGFYLCAWRLFTGVFSPLHFGNGTRLTVT.

The chain has TRBV30 and TRBJ2-1, with 10 bases that match TRBD2. Trimming at V came to 3 bases and at J to 9 bases, leaving 8 bases not matched to a gene. The CDR3 loop spans 14 amino acids. CDR1 and CDR2 (germline): GTSNPN, SVGIG (reference sequence). The CDR3 region is CAWSWLAGVREQFF. The CDR3 coding sequence is TGTGCCTGGAGCTGGCTAGCGGGAGTACGTGAGCAGTTCTTC.

The gene calls are TRBV18 and TRBJ2-2, with no clear D. V was cut by 5 bases and J by 6 bases, with 13 bases left in between. The CDR3 consists of 14 residues. CDR1 is KGHSH and CDR2 is LQKENI in the germline V gene. CDR3 residues: CASSISRPAGELFF. CDR3 in DNA: TGTGCCAGCTCAATTTCCCGCCCAGCCGGGGAGCTGTTTTTT. The variable domain in full, completed from reference TRBV18 and TRBJ2-2, reads NAGVMQNPRHLVRRRGQEARLRCSPMKGHSHVYWYRQLPEEGLKFMVYLQKENIIDESGMPKERFSAEFPKEGPSILRIQQVVRGDSAAYFCASSISRPAGELFFGEGSRLTVL.

The chain is built from TRBV23-1 and TRBJ2-7, with 8 bases aligning to TRBD2. Being an ORF, TRBV23-1 has a function that is uncertain. CDR3 length equals 16 residues. Unmatched junction bases numbered 11, after V lost 3 bases and J lost 4 bases. The CDR3: CASSHSSGTRRYEQYV. The CDR3 coding sequence is TGCGCCAGCAGTCACTCCTCCGGGACTAGGCGATACGAGCAGTACGTC.

The rearrangement joins TRBV6-5 to TRBJ1-1; 7 positions match TRBD1. The junction had 10 bases not matched to a gene; V was cut back by 9 bases and J by 6 bases. Looked up from germline, CDR1 is MNHEY and CDR2 is SVGAGI. The CDR3 length is 13 residues. CDR3 protein: CASLQGRDAEAFF. The CDR3 DNA reads as TGTGCCAGTTTACAGGGGCGCGACGCTGAAGCTTTCTTT.

The CDR3 here is CASSVAGLAIGGYTF. The CDR3 DNA sequence: TGTGCCAGCAGCGTAGCAGGGCTTGCCATTGGGGGCTACACCTTC. V and J are TRBV9 and TRBJ1-2; TRBD1 might be the D (5 bases). Trimming pared 0 bases from V and 8 bases from J, leaving 17 bases between. CDR1 SGDLS and CDR2 YYNGEE come from the germline V gene. This CDR3 contains 15 residues.

The V gene is TRBV10-3, the J gene TRBJ2-5; 8 bases agree with TRBD2. The CDR3 totals 17 residues. Looked up from germline, CDR1 is ENHRY and CDR2 is SYGVKD. With V trimmed by 4 bases and J by 3 bases, 13 bases remained unmatched. CDR3 coding DNA: TGTGCCATCAGTGGACGGTCCGGCGGGGGGCCAGAAGAGACCCAGTACTTC. It translates to CAISGRSGGGPEETQYF.

The chain employs TRBV2 and TRBJ1-5; a possible D gene is TRBD1 (5 bases). CDR3 length: 14 amino acids. V lost 4 bases and J 0 bases, leaving 7 bases between the germline ends. Per germline, CDR1 SNHLY and CDR2 FYNNEI. DNA for the CDR3: TGTGCCAGCAGTGCACAGGCTAGCAATCAGCCCCAGCATTTT. It is translated as CASSAQASNQPQHF.

V usage is TRBV11-3 and J usage is TRBJ2-1; 9 bases are a match to TRBD2. The V gene end was trimmed by 5 bases and the J gene end by 1 base; junction bases not matched to a gene: 3. This CDR3 is built from 15 residues. The germline V gene has CDR1 SGHNT and CDR2 YENEEA. CDR3 DNA: TGTGCCAGCAGCGGTAGCGGGAGATCCTACAATGAGCAGTTCTTC. Encoded protein: CASSGSGRSYNEQFF.

The rearrangement links TRBV3-1 (or the pseudogene TRBV3-2) to TRBJ1-5, with a tentative D call TRBD1 (6 bases). The CDR3 sequence is 14 residues long. V lost 3 bases to trimming and J lost 2 bases, with 8 bases between them. In germline, CDR1 is LGHDT, CDR2 YNNKEL (reference sequence). The CDR3 DNA is TGTGCCAGCAGCCACAGGGGTGGCAATCAGCCCCAGCATTTT. This encodes CASSHRGGNQPQHF.

V is TRBV30 and J is TRBJ1-5; D is undetermined. Germline values: CDR1 GTSNPN, CDR2 SVGIG (reference sequence). V was pared by 1 base and J by 3 bases, with 16 bases between. The CDR3 has 16 amino acids. The CDR3 DNA follows: TGTGCCTGGAGTGCCCTGGGCCAAGTCTTCAATCAGCCCCAGCATTTT. This translates into CAWSALGQVFNQPQHF.

This clone has only one observation. The chain is built from TRBV7-8 and TRBJ1-5, with D perhaps matching TRBD1 (5 bases). This CDR3 comprises 16 residues. CDR1 SGHVS and CDR2 FQNEAQ come from the germline V gene. V lost 1 base and J 2 bases, leaving 12 bases between the germline ends. As DNA, the CDR3 is TGTGCCAGCAGCTTAGTAGGGGTTAGTGGCAATCAGCCCCAGCATTTT. Translated: CASSLVGVSGNQPQHF.

V usage is TRBV19 and J usage is TRBJ1-2; 7 bases are shared with TRBD1. With 8 bases clipped from V and 4 bases from J, the junction kept 4 bases outside the gene matches. Germline assignment: CDR1 LNHDA and CDR2 SQIVND (reference sequence). The CDR3 spans 12 residues. CDR3 region: CASRQGVYGYTF. CDR3 DNA: TGTGCCAGTCGACAGGGAGTCTATGGCTACACCTTC.

This chain uses TRBV4-3 with TRBJ2-2; a possible D gene is TRBD2 (6 bases). V was shortened by 0 bases and J by 4 bases, with 15 bases between the two germline ends. Germline lookup yields CDR1 LGHNA and CDR2 YSLEER. The CDR3 is made up of 17 amino acids. The CDR3 region has the DNA TGCGCCAGCAGCCAAGAACGCGGGGTGCGGGTCACCGGGGAGCTGTTTTTT. This gives the protein CASSQERGVRVTGELFF.

The rearrangement links TRBV5-1 to TRBJ2-1; D gene unclear. This CDR3 has 12 residues. The V gene's germline CDR1 is SGHRS and CDR2 YFSETQ. V was cut by 3 bases and J by 8 bases, with 9 bases left in between. CDR3 coding DNA: TGCGCCAGCAGCTCCAGATATGATGAGCAGTTCTTC. This translates into CASSSRYDEQFF. The full variable domain, rest sourced from reference TRBV5-1 and TRBJ2-1, is KAGVTQTPRYLIKTRGQQVTLSCSPISGHRSVSWYQQTPGQGLQFLFEYFSETQRNKGNFPGRFSGRQFSNSRSEMNVSTLELGDSALYLCASSSRYDEQFFGPGTRLTVL.

J is TRBJ2-7 and V is TRBV11-2; TRBD2 agrees at 8 bases. CDR1 SGHAT and CDR2 FQNNGV come from the germline V gene. V lost 2 bases to trimming and J lost 2 bases; unmatched junction nucleotides: 8. CDR3 length: 16 amino acids. The CDR3 here is CASSLTLLAVPYEQYF. DNA of the CDR3: TGTGCCAGCAGCTTAACTCTACTAGCGGTCCCCTACGAGCAGTACTTC.

The chain employs TRBV5-6 and TRBJ2-7, with D unresolved. From germline, CDR1 is SGHDT and CDR2 YYEEEE. This CDR3 comprises 14 residues. V was cut by 0 bases and J by 0 bases, with 7 bases left in between. The CDR3: CASSLDSGSYEQYV. The CDR3 coding sequence is TGTGCCAGCAGCTTGGACTCTGGCTCCTACGAGCAGTACGTC.

This chain joins TRBV24-1 and TRBJ1-1; 7 bases are a match to TRBD1. The CDR3 totals 19 residues. The trim removed 4 bases at V and 2 bases at J, leaving 18 bases unmatched. Germline loops: CDR1 KGHDR, CDR2 SFDVKD. CDR3 in DNA: TGTGCCACCAGTGAGCTTTTCGGGACAGTGAAAATAATTAACACTGAAGCTTTCTTT. Protein: CATSELFGTVKIINTEAFF.

The chain recombines TRBV5-1 with TRBJ1-2, with TRBD1 identical over 8 bases. This CDR3 contains 16 residues. V was clipped by 8 bases and J by 6 bases; unmatched bases: 18. CDR1 SGHRS and CDR2 YFSETQ come from the germline V gene. CDR3 DNA sequence: TGCGCCAGAAAGGGGACAGGACTACCGTTTGTAGATGGCTACACCTTC. It codes for CARKGTGLPFVDGYTF.

This chain joins TRBV19 and TRBJ2-2, with 11 positions matching TRBD2. CDR3 length: 17 residues. Germline loops: CDR1 LNHDA, CDR2 SQIVND (reference sequence). Trimming took 1 base from V and 4 from J; bases not matched to a gene: 5. The CDR3 region has the DNA TGTGCCAGTAGTATAGCCTCTAGCGGGGGGTTCACCGGGGAGCTGTTTTTT. This gives the protein CASSIASSGGFTGELFF. Drawing the rest from reference TRBV19 and TRBJ2-2, the complete variable domain is DGGITQSPKYLFRKEGQNVTLSCEQNLNHDAMYWYRQDPGQGLRLIYYSQIVNDFQKGDIAEGYSVSREKKESFPLTVTSAQKNPTAFYLCASSIASSGGFTGELFFGEGSRLTVL.

This clone was counted once. V is TRBV6-1 and J is TRBJ2-5, with D tentatively TRBD2 (5 bases). The CDR3 is 14 residues long. From germline, CDR1 is MNHNS and CDR2 SASEGT. V gave up 0 bases and J gave up 5 bases, with 10 bases separating them. In DNA, the CDR3 is TGTGCCAGCAGTGAAGCTATTAGCGTGGAGACCCAGTACTTC. Its translation is CASSEAISVETQYF.

V usage is TRBV6-5 and J usage is TRBJ1-1; D call uncertain. Trimming took off 7 bases at V and 0 bases at J, with 6 bases between the two ends. There are 12 residues in the CDR3. Germline V gene lookup returns CDR1 MNHEY and CDR2 SVGAGI. CDR3 in amino acids: CASNRLNTEAFF. The CDR3 nucleotides are TGTGCCAGCAATCGGTTGAACACTGAAGCTTTCTTT.

The chain uses TRBV27 and TRBJ1-3; D not certain. Germline CDR1 is MNHEY and CDR2 is SMNVEV (reference sequence). CDR3 length: 13 amino acids. V lost 8 bases and J lost 0, with 8 bases in between. The CDR3: CASSLLSGNTIYF. In DNA, the CDR3 is TGTGCCAGCTCCTTACTCTCTGGAAACACCATATATTTT.

This clone came up a few times. CDR3 nucleotide sequence: TGTGCCAGCAGTGACTCTGAGAACAATGAGCAGTTCTTC. Its translation is CASSDSENNEQFF. This chain links TRBV6-4 with TRBJ2-1; D gene unclear. CDR1 is MRHNA, CDR2 SNTAGT, per germline. The V end lost 0 bases, the J end lost 5 bases, and 5 bases lay between the germline ends. The CDR3 spans 13 residues.

This rearrangement joins TRBV4-1 to TRBJ1-6, with D perhaps TRBD1 (5 bases). Germline V gene sequence: CDR1 MGHRA, CDR2 YSYEKL. V gave up 2 bases and J gave up 10 bases, with 18 bases separating them. The CDR3 is 16 residues long. The CDR3 DNA reads TGCGCCAGCAGCCAACCGGACAAACAGGCGGGGTCACCCCTCCACTTT. This encodes CASSQPDKQAGSPLHF.

The V and J genes are TRBV19 and TRBJ1-5; weak D call: TRBD1 (6 bases). The CDR3 consists of 15 residues. Germline-derived CDR1 and CDR2 are LNHDA and SQIVND (reference sequence). The V gene lost 3 bases and the J gene lost 1 base, with 10 bases spanning the gap. CDR3 in amino acids: CASSMSGVSNQPQHF. The CDR3 DNA is TGTGCCAGTAGTATGTCAGGGGTAAGCAATCAGCCCCAGCATTTT.

The rearrangement links TRBV19 to TRBJ2-1, with 8 bases that match TRBD2. V lost 3 bases and J lost 6; bases outside the gene matches: 4. Germline CDR1 reads LNHDA; CDR2 reads SQIVND (reference sequence). The CDR3 spans 14 residues. CDR3 sequence reads: CASSIRLAGNEQFF. The DNA of the CDR3 is TGTGCCAGTAGTATTCGGCTAGCGGGCAATGAGCAGTTCTTC.

The CDR3, as DNA: TGTGCCAGCAGCTTCGGGTGGGGCACAGATACGCAGTATTTT. Translation gives CASSFGWGTDTQYF. This chain joins TRBV5-6 and TRBJ2-3; the D is unclear. Trimming shortened V by 2 bases and J by 1 base, and 8 bases separated the two germline ends. The CDR3 is 14 amino acids. Germline CDR1 reads SGHDT; CDR2 reads YYEEEE.

The J gene is TRBJ1-3, the V gene TRBV7-2; TRBD1 matches at 7 bases. CDR3 length: 15 residues. The J segment lost 3 bases and the V segment lost 4 bases, leaving 6 bases of the junction unmatched. Looked up from germline, CDR1 is SGHTA and CDR2 is FQGNSA. The CDR3 bases are TGTGCCAGCAGCTCGCAGACAGGGTATGGAAACACCATATATTTT. This translates into CASSSQTGYGNTIYF.

The gene calls are TRBV9 and TRBJ1-2; the match to TRBD1 covers 7 bases. V shed 4 bases, J shed 2 bases, and the junction held 8 bases outside the gene matches. This CDR3 is built from 15 residues. CDR1 and CDR2 from the germline V gene are SGDLS and YYNGEE. The CDR3 protein is CASSPRGGQNYGYTF. The CDR3 DNA follows: TGTGCCAGCAGCCCCCGGGGGGGACAGAACTATGGCTACACCTTC.

V gene TRBV19 combines with J gene TRBJ1-2; TRBD1 is a possible D gene (6 bases). Germline V gene sequence: CDR1 LNHDA, CDR2 SQIVND (reference sequence). This CDR3 comprises 12 residues. V was trimmed by 11 bases and J by 9 bases, leaving 19 bases between them. As DNA, the CDR3 is TGTGCCCCCCTACACAGGGCGACGCGCTACACCTTC. As protein: CAPLHRATRYTF.